This T cell receptor beta chain comes out of a study of blood T cells in healthy people across ages. Concerning this clonotype: The antigen remains unidentified.

Study-level points and caveats: Older age coincided with a roughly linear decline in TCR beta diversity per million T cells.

This CDR3 has 14 residues. Germline V gene lookup returns CDR1 SQVTM and CDR2 ANQGSEA. Alongside a J-beta primer mix, a sample-barcoded 5' primer served in a second PCR lasting about 7 to 11 cycles. TCRdb used MiXCR to reprocess the 5' RACE reads, holding one entry per CDR3 protein. The sample holds roughly 1.4 million distinct CDR3 sequences, approximately 63% seen once. This receptor was obtained from a man in his late teens or twenties in good health. The chain links TRBV29-1 to TRBJ2-4; 7 nucleotides line up with TRBD1. The DNA end is more similar to TRBJ2-5, so the J call may be wrong. The sample taken for sequencing was blood. The CDR3 DNA follows: TGCAGCGTTCTCCTTCCGGGACAGCAAGAGACCCAGTACTTC. Amino acids: CSVLLPGQQETQYF.